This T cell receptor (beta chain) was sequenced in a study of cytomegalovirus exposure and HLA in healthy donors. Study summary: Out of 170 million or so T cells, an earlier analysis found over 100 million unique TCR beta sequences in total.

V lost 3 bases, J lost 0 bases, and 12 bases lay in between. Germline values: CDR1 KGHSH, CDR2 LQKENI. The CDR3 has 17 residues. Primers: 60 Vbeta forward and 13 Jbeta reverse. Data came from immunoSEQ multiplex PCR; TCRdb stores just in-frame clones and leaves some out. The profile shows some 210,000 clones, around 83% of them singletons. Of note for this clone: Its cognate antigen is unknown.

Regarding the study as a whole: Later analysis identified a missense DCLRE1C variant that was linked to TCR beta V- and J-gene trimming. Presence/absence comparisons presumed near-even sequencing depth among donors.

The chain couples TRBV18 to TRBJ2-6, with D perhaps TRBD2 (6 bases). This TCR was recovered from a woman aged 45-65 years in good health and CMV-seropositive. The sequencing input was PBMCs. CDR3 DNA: TGTGCCAGCTCACCGGAGGGAGGTATCTCTGGGGCCAACGTCCTGACTTTC. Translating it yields CASSPEGGISGANVLTF.